This T cell receptor (beta chain) was captured by sequencing in a study of blood T cells in healthy people across ages (dated by TCRdb to about 2015). Study-level background: In model experiments, template switching captured about one uniquely barcoded TCR beta cDNA molecule for every two T cells. Using the same blood draw, the study looked at two additional independent replicas of 1 million unique cDNA reads for two donors, one aged 18 to 29 and the other aged 80 or older. The study measured age-related changes in TCR beta repertoire diversity using deep sequencing normalized with unique cDNA molecular identifiers. To avoid experimental bias, donors of different ages were spread randomly across the sequencing lanes. Four age groups were formed from the donors: young (average approximately 16 years), middle-aged (approximately 40), aged (under 70) and long-lived (around 82). The study at large found these results: The long-lived group showed more naive CD4+ T cells, fewer expanded clones and increased TCR diversity than the aged group, suggesting age selection. Because profiling used bulk unsorted PBMCs, naive and antigen-experienced compartments could not be compared conclusively. As age increased, observed TCR beta diversity per million T cells dropped in a roughly linear way, and a significant reduction was already evident by age about 36. Because the CMV infection status of the donors was unknown, age-related changes in expanded clonotypes may potentially have been confounded. Estimates of total diversity based on one million sequenced T cells were considered lower bounds and underestimates. A strong correlation was found between observed TCR beta diversity and the percentage of naive T cells measured by flow cytometry.

This clonotype was counted only a few times. Its antigen remains unidentified. Base qualities were left out, and no much larger clone turns up one base away. Donors were 40 or so systemically healthy Caucasian individuals from Russia aged roughly 6 to 90 years. Each donor gave ten milliliters of peripheral blood, collected into EDTA-treated Vacutainer tubes. Ficoll-Paque density-gradient centrifugation was used to isolate PBMCs, with at least 6 million per sample. Total RNA was extracted from PBMCs with Trizol reagent, with at least 6 micrograms obtained per sample. For every donor, an aliquot of PBMCs went through flow cytometry to measure the percentages of naive CD45RAhigh/CD27high T cells. The protocol used for the library was 5' RACE. The instrument given in TCRdb is Illumina HiSeq 2500. A second roughly 7 to 11 cycle PCR used a sample-barcoded 5' primer and a J-beta primer mix. A template-switch 5' adaptor carrying 12 random nucleotides introduced a unique molecular identifier onto each TCR beta cDNA molecule. At least 2.5 million CDR3-containing paired-end reads were obtained from each sample. First-strand cDNA was synthesized from all RNA with the Mint cDNA synthesis kit, primed by a TRBC-specific oligonucleotide. All cDNA was treated with uracil-DNA glycosylase and then went through a first 18-cycle PCR with the universal primers M1SS and BC2_uni_R. On the study's bioinformatics: For normalization, 1 million high-quality reads were randomly selected from each sample, with every read carrying a distinct molecular identifier. Reads with shared molecular identifiers were discarded instead of being binned into consensus sequences. MiTCR, run with a Q25 quality threshold and the strictest error-elimination algorithm, handled CDR3 identification, clonotype clustering and error correction. A nonparametric unseen species model with Euler transformation was used to estimate lower-bound total TCR beta diversity. The public reads were run again by TCRdb, first through fastp at Q25 and then through MiXCR, and only productive beta chains were kept. Rows with a matching CDR3 protein are joined into one entry that keeps the most common DNA and genes. These V and J calls originate from TCRdb's pipeline instead of the authors' own analysis. The sample yields 1.5 million to 2 million distinct CDR3 sequences; approximately 32% were counted once. The ten largest clones take up about 11% of the sample.

Taken from the germline V gene, the CDR1 and CDR2 loops are MNHNS and SASEGT. The CDR3 goes from the cysteine to the phenylalanine over 20 residues. Just the 60-base CDR3 DNA is kept, in frame starting at base 1. V loses 4 bases at its end and J loses 0 bases; junction bases beyond the gene matches: 12. The sequenced material came from blood. The receptor chain draws on TRBV6-1 and TRBJ2-1, with 13 middle bases fitting TRBD2. The receptor was derived from a woman in her twenties or thirties in good health. This receptor has the CDR3 CASSVGLLAGGKSSYNEQFF. Here is the DNA: TGTGCCAGCAGTGTGGGCCTACTAGCGGGGGGGAAGAGCTCCTACAATGAGCAGTTCTTC.